This T cell receptor (beta chain) was captured by sequencing in a study of CXCR3-negative and CXCR3-positive naive CD8 T cells. Study conclusions and caveats: The study found comparably high diversity in both naive subsets and much lower diversity in memory CD8+ cells.

With respect to this clonotype: Its antigen is currently unknown.

This CDR3 has 14 amino acids. The germline V gene encodes CDR1 SQVTM and CDR2 ANQGSEA. Subsets of CD8+ T cells were each sorted in triplicate at 270,000 or so cells apiece. The libraries of TRB cDNA were prepared using 5' RACE with UMI labels. From the 5' RACE reads, TCRdb lists one entry per CDR3 protein and no DNA. This sample's clone table lists 40,000 to 45,000 distinct CDR3 sequences. This TCR was recovered from a human donor in good health. Some clones in this sample may be carry-over from other donors' samples. The material sequenced was memory CD8+ T cells from blood. This chain links TRBV29-1 with TRBJ1-1; the D call of TRBD1 rests on TCRdb alone, since no DNA is present to check it. The CDR3 region is CSVQPGGADTEAFF.